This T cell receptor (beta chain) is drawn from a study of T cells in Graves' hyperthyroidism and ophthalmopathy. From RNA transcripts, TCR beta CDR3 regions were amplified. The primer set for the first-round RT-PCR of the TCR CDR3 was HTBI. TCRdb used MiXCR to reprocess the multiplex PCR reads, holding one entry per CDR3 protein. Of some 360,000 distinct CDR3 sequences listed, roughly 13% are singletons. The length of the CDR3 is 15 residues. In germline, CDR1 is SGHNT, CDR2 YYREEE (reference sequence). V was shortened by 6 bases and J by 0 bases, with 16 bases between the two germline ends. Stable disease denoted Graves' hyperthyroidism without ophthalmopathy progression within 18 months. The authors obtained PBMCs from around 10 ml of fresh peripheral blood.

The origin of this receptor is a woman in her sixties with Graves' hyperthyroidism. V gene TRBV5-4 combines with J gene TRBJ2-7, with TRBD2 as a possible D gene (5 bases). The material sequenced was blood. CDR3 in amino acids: CASNDKSGNSYEQYF. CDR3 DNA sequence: TGTGCCAGCAACGACAAGAGCGGTAACTCCTACGAGCAGTACTTC.